These 6 T cell receptor beta chains originate from one sample sequenced in a study of beta chain features in type 1 diabetes. Every isolated RNA sample was fully reverse transcribed, so sequencing captured expressed TCRB transcripts. Here immunoSEQ multiplex PCR was the method, and the copy in TCRdb shows in-frame clones only, minus some. The top ten clones hold about 0.25% of a sample with about 40,000 clones, approximately 53% of them seen once. Input material: stem cell memory CD4+ T cells from blood. Receptors were obtained from a woman aged 25 to 39 in good health.

The chain is built from TRBV7-6 and TRBJ2-7, with 8 nucleotides matching TRBD1. The germline gives CDR1 SGHVS, CDR2 FNYEAQ. The CDR3 sequence is 15 residues long. V lost 5 bases and J lost 3; bases outside the gene matches: 9. The CDR3 bases are TGTGCCAGCAGCGACCAACAGGGGGGTGTCTACGAGCAGTACTTC. It codes for CASSDQQGGVYEQYF.

V gene TRBV21-1 combines with J gene TRBJ2-7; TRBD2, the table's D call, was not compared with the DNA. TRBV21-1 corresponds to a pseudogene. This CDR3 comprises 12 residues. The DNA of the CDR3 is TGTGCCAGCAGAATGGGAGGCCGCGAGCAGTACTTC. Encoded protein: CASRMGGREQYF.

There are a few counts of this clone. The chain joins TRBV6-6 to TRBJ1-2; D might be TRBD1 (6 bases). Germline loops: CDR1 MNHNY, CDR2 SVGAGI (reference sequence). This CDR3 comprises 12 residues. Trimming took off 9 bases at V and 3 bases at J, with 11 bases between the two ends. CDR3 protein: CASGGADYGYTF. The CDR3 DNA reads TGTGCCAGTGGGGGGGCCGACTATGGCTACACCTTC.

CDR3 sequence: CASSPRAGPYEQYF. The DNA for the CDR3 is TGTGCCAGCAGCCCGCGAGCGGGTCCTTACGAGCAGTACTTC. The rearrangement joins TRBV7-2 to TRBJ2-7, with D possibly being TRBD2 (6 bases). Germline V gene data show CDR1 as SGHTA and CDR2 as FQGNSA. The ends were cut back, 5 bases at V and 4 bases at J, with 15 bases in the middle. The CDR3 extends over 14 amino acids.

This chain links TRBV18 with TRBJ2-5; 9 bases agree with TRBD2. J lost 3 bases, V lost 1 base, and 6 bases had no gene match. Germline V gene data show CDR1 as KGHSH and CDR2 as LQKENI. The CDR3 runs to 16 residues. CDR3 nucleotides: TGTGCCAGCTCACCACGGGCCAGCGGGAGGAAAGAGACCCAGTACTTC. As protein: CASSPRASGRKETQYF. The variable domain in full, completed from reference TRBV18 and TRBJ2-5, reads NAGVMQNPRHLVRRRGQEARLRCSPMKGHSHVYWYRQLPEEGLKFMVYLQKENIIDESGMPKERFSAEFPKEGPSILRIQQVVRGDSAAYFCASSPRASGRKETQYFGPGTRLLVL.

The rearrangement uses TRBV7-2 and TRBJ2-1, with TRBD2 matching 9 bases. CDR1 is SGHTA and CDR2 is FQGNSA in the germline V gene. V trimming: 2 bases; J trimming: 1 base; junction bases outside the gene matches: 9. The CDR3 runs to 18 residues. The CDR3 is CASSLLWKLAGSYNEQFF. CDR3 bases: TGTGCCAGCAGCTTATTATGGAAACTAGCGGGTTCCTACAATGAGCAGTTCTTC.